The 4 T cell receptor beta chains below were found in one sample sequenced in a study of Ad26.COV2.S vaccination and SARS-CoV-2 variants. Treatment specified: around 19 received Ad26.COV2.S at low or high dose, single or two shots; about 5 received placebo; per-sample allocation not given. On day 63 after the first injection, vaccine and placebo recipients gave samples. Measured with immunoSEQ multiplex PCR; TCRdb has only the in-frame clones, and not every one. The sample carries about 400,000 clones, about 83% recorded once. Sequenced material: peripheral blood, taken in a trial of Ad26.COV2.S vaccine versus placebo. The receptors derive from a person aged 18-65 years who received the Ad26.COV2.S COVID-19 vaccine or a placebo.

This chain joins TRBV11-2 and TRBJ2-1; maybe TRBD2 (6 bases). Trimming shortened V by 5 bases and J by 3 bases, and 14 bases separated the two germline ends. Germline V lookup: CDR1 SGHAT, CDR2 FQNNGV. CDR3 length: 15 residues. CDR3 DNA sequence: TGTGCCAGCAGCGTGGGGGGAGTCGTCTACAATGAGCAGTTCTTC. It is translated as CASSVGGVVYNEQFF.

J is TRBJ2-3 and V is TRBV18; a weak D match, TRBD2 (5 bases). The CDR3 is 13 amino acids. V lost 0 bases and J 6 bases, leaving 7 bases between the germline ends. Germline loops: CDR1 KGHSH, CDR2 LQKENI. The CDR3 DNA sequence: TGTGCCAGCTCACCACCTAGCGTGGATACGCAGTATTTT. Protein: CASSPPSVDTQYF.

This chain connects TRBV19 to TRBJ1-5; tentatively, D is TRBD1 (5 bases). The CDR3 extends over 15 amino acids. Per the germline V gene, CDR1 is LNHDA and CDR2 is SQIVND (reference sequence). V shed 6 bases and J shed 4 bases, with 16 bases lying between them. The CDR3 coding sequence is TGTGCCAGTAGCCCAGGGTCTAATCGAAATCAGCCCCAGCATTTT. Protein product: CASSPGSNRNQPQHF.

The rearrangement joins TRBV7-9 to TRBJ1-1; 10 nucleotides align to TRBD1. The germline gives CDR1 SEHNR, CDR2 FQNEAQ (reference sequence). The CDR3 contains 18 residues. Trimming took 5 bases from V and 3 from J; bases not matched to a gene: 15. The CDR3 nucleotides are TGTGCCAGCAGCCCTGGGACAGGGGCCTTAGGTTCCCACACTGAAGCTTTCTTT. Residues: CASSPGTGALGSHTEAFF. The full variable domain, rest sourced from reference TRBV7-9 and TRBJ1-1, is DTGVSQNPRHKITKRGQNVTFRCDPISEHNRLYWYRQTLGQGPEFLTYFQNEAQLEKSRLLSDRFSAERPKGSFSTLEIQRTEQGDSAMYLCASSPGTGALGSHTEAFFGQGTRLTVV.